The TCR beta chain described here comes from a study of siplizumab effects on memory and regulatory T cells. Germline CDR1 is SGDLS and CDR2 is YYNGEE. V lost 0 bases, J lost 2 bases, and 15 bases lay in between. The CDR3 has 16 amino acids. Using immunoSEQ multiplex PCR, the repertoire was profiled, and TCRdb retains in-frame clones only, with some absent. The sample includes 100,000 or so clones, roughly 91% of them seen just once. The clonotype was recovered from a human donor in good health. The chain recombines TRBV9 with TRBJ2-7; TRBD1 is a possible D gene (6 bases). Sequences were obtained from CD4+ T cells sorted from blood. The CDR3 sequence is CASSVAPTGDTYEQYF. In DNA, the CDR3 is TGTGCCAGCAGCGTAGCTCCGACAGGAGACACCTACGAGCAGTACTTC.